The 18 T cell receptor beta chains below were found in one sample sequenced in a study of blood T cell repertoires in COVID-19. Method: immunoSEQ multiplex PCR; TCRdb's copy keeps in-frame clones and lacks some. The table has tens of thousands of clones, about four fifths seen once. Material for sequencing was peripheral blood. The receptor set was obtained from a man in his fifties or sixties with COVID-19, enrolled during active disease.

This chain uses TRBV5-4 with TRBJ2-7, with D maybe TRBD1 (5 bases). Germline V gene sequence: CDR1 SGHNT, CDR2 YYREEE (reference sequence). This CDR3 spans 14 amino acids. V lost 2 bases and J 1 base, leaving 10 bases between the germline ends. The CDR3 protein is CASSFGRASYEQYF. The CDR3 DNA reads as TGTGCCAGCAGCTTCGGCAGGGCTTCCTACGAGCAGTACTTC.

The chain combines TRBV28 with TRBJ2-5, with TRBD2 identical over 10 bases. V was clipped by 8 bases and J by 1 base; unmatched bases: 10. CDR1 MDHEN and CDR2 SYDVKM come from the germline V gene. CDR3 length: 16 residues. The CDR3 loop is CASAGGPSGGQETQYF. In nucleotides, the CDR3 is TGTGCCAGCGCGGGGGGTCCTAGCGGGGGCCAAGAGACCCAGTACTTC.

This clone occurred a few times. The rearrangement links TRBV28 to TRBJ2-1, with a tentative D call TRBD2 (5 bases). This CDR3 has 18 residues. The germline CDR1 and CDR2 sequences are MDHEN and SYDVKM. Trimming removed 1 base from V and 0 bases from J, with 16 bases in between. As DNA, the CDR3 is TGTGCCAGCAGTTTATCCCGTGGGCTAGGGAGCTCCTACAATGAGCAGTTCTTC. Translated: CASSLSRGLGSSYNEQFF.

The chain recombines TRBV10-2 with TRBJ2-1; TRBD2 matches at 7 bases. With V trimmed by 2 bases and J by 14 bases, 21 bases remained unmatched. The CDR3 totals 17 residues. The V gene's germline CDR1 is WSHSY and CDR2 SAAADI. Here the CDR3 DNA reads TGCGCCAGCAGTGAGGGATTTGGATTAGCGGGTCTCCAAGGAAAGTTCTTC. The encoded protein is CASSEGFGLAGLQGKFF.

The rearrangement uses TRBV3-1 (or the pseudogene TRBV3-2) and TRBJ2-5; TRBD1 aligns across 7 bases. V lost 1 base and J lost 3; bases outside the gene matches: 5. Germline loops: CDR1 LGHDT, CDR2 YNNKEL (reference sequence). CDR3 length equals 15 residues. CDR3 amino acids: CASSQVTQGEETQYF. The CDR3 bases are TGTGCCAGCAGCCAAGTTACGCAGGGGGAAGAGACCCAGTACTTC.

This clone occurred a few times. V and J are TRBV10-3 and TRBJ2-7; TRBD2 matches 8 bases. There are 13 residues in the CDR3. CDR1 and CDR2 from the germline V gene are ENHRY and SYGVKD. V was clipped by 7 bases and J by 6 bases; unmatched bases: 8. CDR3 sequence (DNA): TGTGCCATCACGCGGGAGGCCCGTCTCGAGCAGTACTTC. Translation: CAITREARLEQYF.

V gene TRBV6-5 combines with J gene TRBJ1-2; no definite D call. V gave up 7 bases and J gave up 5 bases, with 14 bases separating them. Per germline, CDR1 MNHEY and CDR2 SVGAGI. This CDR3 spans 13 amino acids. The CDR3 spells CASIVGEIYGYTF. In DNA, the CDR3 is TGTGCCAGCATTGTAGGAGAGATATATGGCTACACCTTC.

V and J are TRBV5-4 and TRBJ2-5, with 10 bases aligning to TRBD2. There are 15 residues in the CDR3. V shed 0 bases and J 4 bases; nucleotides not matched to a gene: 3. Germline CDR1 and CDR2: SGHNT and YYREEE (reference sequence). The CDR3 region is CASSLASSGGETQYF. The CDR3 DNA is TGTGCCAGCAGCTTGGCCTCTAGCGGGGGAGAGACCCAGTACTTC.

This chain uses TRBV12-3 or TRBV12-4 with TRBJ1-2; 7 positions match TRBD1. The CDR3 loop spans 12 amino acids. After removal of 6 bases from V and 4 bases from J, the junction contained 2 bases not matched to a gene. CDR3 in amino acids: CASRGTAYGYTF. In nucleotides, the CDR3 is TGTGCCAGCAGAGGGACAGCCTATGGCTACACCTTC.

CDR3 protein: CASHPWGGGEQFF. The CDR3 coding sequence is TGTGCCAGCCACCCGTGGGGGGGCGGGGAGCAGTTCTTC. The chain carries TRBV11-2 and TRBJ2-1, with D possibly TRBD2 on 7 matching bases. Germline CDR1 is SGHAT and CDR2 is FQNNGV. Trimming cost V 8 bases and J 10 bases, with 18 bases left between them. This CDR3 comprises 13 residues.

V is TRBV4-2 and J is TRBJ2-1; 9 bases line up with TRBD2. The V segment lost 6 bases and the J segment 1 base; nucleotides outside the gene matches: 4. Germline CDR1 and CDR2: LGHNA and YNFKEQ. The CDR3 sequence is 15 residues long. In DNA, the CDR3 is TGTGCCAGCAGGGGAGCGGGGGGATCCTACAATGAGCAGTTCTTC. Its translation is CASRGAGGSYNEQFF.

V gene TRBV10-3 combines with J gene TRBJ2-4, with TRBD2 as a possible D gene (5 bases). There are 14 residues in the CDR3. Germline V gene sequence: CDR1 ENHRY, CDR2 SYGVKD. V was pared by 2 bases and J by 8 bases, with 13 bases between. The CDR3 region is CAISENSMGDIQYF. CDR3 DNA sequence: TGTGCCATCAGTGAGAACTCAATGGGAGACATTCAGTACTTC.

The gene calls are TRBV5-8 and TRBJ2-3; 9 bases fit TRBD1. V lost 4 bases to trimming and J lost 1 base; unmatched junction nucleotides: 7. Germline V gene sequence: CDR1 SGHTS, CDR2 YDEGEE. This CDR3 is 16 amino acids long. The CDR3 DNA is TGTGCCAGCAGCAGCAACAGGGGGCGCGGCACAGATACGCAGTATTTT. This encodes CASSSNRGRGTDTQYF. The whole variable domain, remainder taken from reference TRBV5-8 and TRBJ2-3, is EAGVTQSPTHLIKTRGQQATLRCSPISGHTSVYWYQQALGLGLQFLLWYDEGEERNRGNFPPRFSGRQFPNYSSELNVNALELEDSALYLCASSSNRGRGTDTQYFGPGTRLTVL.

This chain connects TRBV7-7 to TRBJ2-7; 10 bases align to TRBD1. This CDR3 is built from 15 residues. Per the germline V gene, CDR1 is SSHAT and CDR2 is FNYEAQ (reference sequence). Trimming at V came to 3 bases and at J to 3 bases, leaving 5 bases not matched to a gene. DNA for the CDR3: TGTGCCAGCAGCTTCGGGACAGGGGTTATCTACGAGCAGTACTTC. This encodes CASSFGTGVIYEQYF.

The J gene is TRBJ1-6, the V gene TRBV7-2; possibly TRBD1 for D (6 bases). The CDR3 is 15 residues long. V was cut by 1 base and J by 7 bases, with 11 bases left in between. Germline CDR1 and CDR2: SGHTA and FQGNSA. Written as DNA, the CDR3 is TGTGCCAGCAGCTTAGTGGGGGACAAGAATTCACCCCTCCACTTT. Its protein is CASSLVGDKNSPLHF.

The chain couples TRBV5-1 to TRBJ1-1; D is uncertain. The CDR3 covers 12 residues. Trimming left V 3 bases short and J 1 base short, with 4 bases between. CDR1 is SGHRS, CDR2 YFSETQ, per germline. The CDR3 nucleotides read TGCGCCAGCAGCTACGGGAACACTGAAGCTTTCTTT. It is translated as CASSYGNTEAFF.

This rearrangement joins TRBV10-3 to TRBJ1-2; D is possibly TRBD1 (5 bases). The CDR3 is 12 residues long. V lost 6 bases and J 2 bases, leaving 7 bases between the germline ends. Germline V gene data show CDR1 as ENHRY and CDR2 as SYGVKD. CDR3 coding DNA: TGTGCCATCAGGACAGTCAACTATGGCTACACCTTC. Its translation: CAIRTVNYGYTF.

This chain connects TRBV7-3 to TRBJ2-1, with D possibly being TRBD2 (5 bases). Germline CDR1 reads SGHTA; CDR2 reads FQGTGA. Trimming stripped 5 bases from V and 8 bases from J, with 16 bases between. The CDR3 consists of 14 residues. The CDR3 bases are TGTGCCAGCAGCCCAAGACGAGGGTGGGATGAGCAGTTCTTC. This encodes CASSPRRGWDEQFF.